This TCR beta chain derives from a study of T-cell memory formation after mild COVID-19 (dated by TCRdb to about 2021). Concerning the study at large: Most TCR sequence clusters were specific to one of the two donors. Two young, previously healthy adult volunteers, one female and one male, were included in the cohort. In a couple of donors, T-cell clones that expanded and contracted after mild COVID-19 were followed by sequencing TCRalpha and TCRbeta repertoires longitudinally. The paper's findings and limits, for the study overall: Contracting CD4+ clones appeared mostly in the CM and EM memory subsets, whereas CD8+ clones were enriched in EMRA. Some responding clones were found in pre-infection memory, which suggests that pre-existing cross-reactive memory T cells took part in the SARS-CoV-2 response. Balanced CD4/CD8 phenotypes were observed for clones contracting from day 15 to 85, whereas a bias towards CD4+ was observed for a second wave of clones expanding from day 15 to 37. Whether the second-wave clones peaking on day 37 were SARS-CoV-2 specific was not confirmed. Only two mild cases were covered by the study, and larger cohorts that include severe cases with pre-infection samples were considered necessary.

Note on this clonotype: What this receptor recognizes is not known. Per-nucleotide qualities are absent, and no much larger clonotype sits a single base away.

The germline V gene encodes CDR1 SGHRS and CDR2 YFSETQ. V is clipped by 0 bases and J by 3 bases, and the sequence between their germline boundaries is 13 bases long. From its cysteine to its phenylalanine, the CDR3 spans 17 amino acids. Of the read, only the CDR3 DNA is kept; its 51 bases are in frame from base 1. Ficoll-Paque density gradient centrifugation was used to isolate PBMCs. The instrument was an Illumina NovaSeq 6000. Using 5'RACE with constant-segment primers, TCRalpha and TCRbeta cDNA libraries were constructed, with sample barcodes and unique molecular identifiers added in the process. RNA was extracted from every sample with Trizol reagent. Amplification of the libraries took two PCR steps, and the second step added a second sample barcode plus Illumina TruSeq adapters. Sequencing of the libraries was done on an Illumina NovaSeq, producing 2 x 150 bp paired-end reads. Per the source publication's procedure: The reads were demultiplexed and collapsed into UMI-guided consensus sequences using migec v1.2.7. Using mixcr v2.1.11, UMI consensuses were aligned to TRA and TRB V and J templates and then assembled into clonotypes. Expanded or contracted clonotypes were those called significant by both edgeR and NoisET, with noise models trained on biological replicates. For edgeR calls, the cutoffs were a false discovery rate-adjusted p below 0.01 and a log2 fold-change threshold of 1. As an exploratory analysis of dynamics, max-normalized trajectories of the 1000 most abundant clonotypes were examined with PCA combined with hierarchical clustering. Each responding clone was given a CD4 or CD8 phenotype based on the CD4+ and CD8+ repertoires, which had been sequenced separately. Using fastp at Q25 and MiXCR, TCRdb reprocessed the public reads and kept productive beta chains. Every entry covers one CDR3 protein and lists the most common genes and DNA from its rows. The V and J calls were determined by TCRdb, not by the authors. The sample data list approximately 440,000 distinct CDR3 sequences, and 20% of these were observed just once. The top ten clones comprise 8.4% of the sample.

The sequence joins TRBV5-1 to TRBJ2-6, with TRBD1 as a weak D call on 5 bases. Sequencing input: PBMCs or a T cell subset sorted from them (not recorded which). The sequence was collected from an adult woman who had mild COVID-19 (a few samples of this study predate the infection). The sample titles of this study are shuffled in the database, so cell type and time point are left out; the donor was told from shared clones. The DNA sequence is as follows: TGCGCCAGCAGCTTGGCGGTCCAGGGTAGTGGGGCCAACGTCCTGACTTTC. Its translation reads: CASSLAVQGSGANVLTF.